The present T cell receptor beta chain was sequenced within a study of T cell responses to AZD1222 COVID-19 vaccine. Findings of the study overall: Spike-spanning, vaccine-associated CD4 TCRs were dominant at 160-218 and 743-854.

TCRdb's table, derived via immunoSEQ multiplex PCR, lists solely in-frame clones and lacks some. The sample has 150,000 to 200,000 clones, around 94% seen once; the top ten hold more than 9%. The V and J ends lost 1 base and 3 bases, in that order; junction bases with no gene match: 7. Germline CDR1 LNHDA, CDR2 SQIVND (reference sequence). The CDR3 contains 16 residues. In the case of this clone: Its antigen is undetermined.

The sequence came from an adult in good health. This rearrangement joins TRBV19 to TRBJ1-1; 8 nucleotides align to TRBD1. The sequencing used peripheral blood, collected on day 0 of AZD1222 vaccination. The DNA of the CDR3 is TGTGCCAGTAGTATAGGGTTGGCAGGGGGCGACACTGAAGCTTTCTTT. Translation: CASSIGLAGGDTEAFF.